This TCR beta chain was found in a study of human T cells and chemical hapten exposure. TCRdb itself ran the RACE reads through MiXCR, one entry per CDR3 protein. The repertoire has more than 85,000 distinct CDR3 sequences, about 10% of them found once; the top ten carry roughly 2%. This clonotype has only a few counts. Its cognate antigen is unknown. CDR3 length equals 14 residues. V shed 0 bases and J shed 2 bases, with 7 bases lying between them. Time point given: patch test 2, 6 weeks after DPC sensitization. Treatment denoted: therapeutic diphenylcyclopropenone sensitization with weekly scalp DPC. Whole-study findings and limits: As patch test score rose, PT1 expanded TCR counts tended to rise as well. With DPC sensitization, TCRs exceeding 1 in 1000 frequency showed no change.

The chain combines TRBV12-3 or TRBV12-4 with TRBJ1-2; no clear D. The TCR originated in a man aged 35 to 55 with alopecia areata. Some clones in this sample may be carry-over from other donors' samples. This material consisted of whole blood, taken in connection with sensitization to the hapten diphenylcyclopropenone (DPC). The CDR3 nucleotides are TGTGCCAGCAGTTTAGCGCGACGCAACTATGGCTACACCTTC. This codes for CASSLARRNYGYTF.